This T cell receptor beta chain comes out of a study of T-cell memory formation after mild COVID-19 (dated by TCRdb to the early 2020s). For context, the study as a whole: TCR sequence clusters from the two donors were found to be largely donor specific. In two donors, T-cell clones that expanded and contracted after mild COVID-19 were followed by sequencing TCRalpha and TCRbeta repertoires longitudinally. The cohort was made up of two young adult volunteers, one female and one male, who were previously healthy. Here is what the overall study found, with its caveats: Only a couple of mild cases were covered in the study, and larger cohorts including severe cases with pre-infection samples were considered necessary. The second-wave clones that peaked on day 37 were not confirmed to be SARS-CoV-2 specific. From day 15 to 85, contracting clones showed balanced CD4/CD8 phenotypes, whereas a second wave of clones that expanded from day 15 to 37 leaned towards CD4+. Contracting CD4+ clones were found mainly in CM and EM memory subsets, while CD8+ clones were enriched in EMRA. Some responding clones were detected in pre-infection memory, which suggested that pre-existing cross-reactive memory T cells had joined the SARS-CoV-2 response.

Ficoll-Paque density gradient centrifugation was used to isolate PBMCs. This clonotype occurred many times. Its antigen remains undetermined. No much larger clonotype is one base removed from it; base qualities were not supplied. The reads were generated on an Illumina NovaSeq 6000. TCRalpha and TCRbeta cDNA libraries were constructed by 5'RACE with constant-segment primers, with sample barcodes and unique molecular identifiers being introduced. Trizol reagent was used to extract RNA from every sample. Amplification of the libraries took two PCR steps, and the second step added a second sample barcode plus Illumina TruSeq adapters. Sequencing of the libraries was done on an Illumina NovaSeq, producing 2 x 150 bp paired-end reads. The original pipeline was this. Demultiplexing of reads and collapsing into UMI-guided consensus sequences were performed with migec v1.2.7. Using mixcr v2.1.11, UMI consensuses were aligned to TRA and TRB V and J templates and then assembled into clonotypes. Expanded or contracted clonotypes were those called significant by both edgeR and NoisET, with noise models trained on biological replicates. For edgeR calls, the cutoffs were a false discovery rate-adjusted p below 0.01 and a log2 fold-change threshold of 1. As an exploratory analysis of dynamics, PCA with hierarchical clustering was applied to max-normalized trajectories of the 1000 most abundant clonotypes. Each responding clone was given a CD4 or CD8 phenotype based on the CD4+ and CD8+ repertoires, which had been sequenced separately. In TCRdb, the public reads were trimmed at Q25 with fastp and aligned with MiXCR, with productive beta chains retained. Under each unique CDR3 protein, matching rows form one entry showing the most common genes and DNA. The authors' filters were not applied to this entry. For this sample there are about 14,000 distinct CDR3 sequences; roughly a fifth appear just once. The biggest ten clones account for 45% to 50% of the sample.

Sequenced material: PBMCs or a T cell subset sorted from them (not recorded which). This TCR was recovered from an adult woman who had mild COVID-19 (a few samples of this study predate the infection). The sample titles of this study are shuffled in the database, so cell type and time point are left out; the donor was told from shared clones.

The CDR3 reads as follows: CASSLQQGSYGYTF. The nucleotide sequence reads as follows: TGTGCCAGCAGCTTACAGCAAGGGTCCTATGGCTACACCTTC. Recombination linked TRBV5-5 to TRBJ1-2; the D gene remains uncertain. The CDR3 numbers 14 residues from cysteine through phenylalanine. CDR3 DNA is the only sequence kept; it has 42 bases, read in frame from the first base. Based on the germline V gene (reference sequence), the CDR1 and CDR2 sequences are SGHKS and YYEKEE. V is reduced by 2 bases and J by 4 bases, leaving a spacing of 12 bases between them. When the CDR3 is completed using the reference TRBV5-5 and TRBJ1-2 genes on either side, the full variable domain is DAGVTQSPTHLIKTRGQQVTLRCSPISGHKSVSWYQQVLGQGPQFIFQYYEKEERGRGNFPDRFSARQFPNYSSELNVNALLLGDSALYLCASSLQQGSYGYTFGSGTRLTVV.